Below are 20 T cell receptor beta chains sequenced from a single sample in a study of cytomegalovirus exposure and HLA in healthy donors. Libraries were prepared by immunoSEQ multiplex PCR; TCRdb keeps only in-frame clonotypes and omits some of them. In the table there are tens of thousands of clones, under 95% of which are singletons. The sample comprised PBMCs. Receptors were obtained from a man aged 25 to 45 in good health and CMV-seronegative.

J is TRBJ2-3 and V is TRBV19; 10 nucleotides line up with TRBD2. CDR3 length equals 14 residues. The V gene's germline CDR1 is LNHDA and CDR2 SQIVND (reference sequence). The ends lost 11 bases at V and 3 bases at J; junction bases unmatched: 8. The CDR3, as DNA: TGTGCCGCACCCTCTAGCGGGAGAACAGATACGCAGTATTTT. It yields the protein CAAPSSGRTDTQYF.

The rearrangement uses TRBV5-4 and TRBJ1-1; D is unclear. V was shortened by 4 bases and J by 0 bases, with 13 bases between the two germline ends. This CDR3 comprises 15 residues. Germline assignment: CDR1 SGHNT and CDR2 YYREEE (reference sequence). This CDR3 reads CASSLSVLMNTEAFF. For the CDR3, the DNA is TGTGCCAGCAGCCTTTCGGTCCTCATGAACACTGAAGCTTTCTTT.

This chain links TRBV5-4 with TRBJ2-7; D may be TRBD1 (6 bases). CDR1 is SGHNT and CDR2 is YYREEE in the germline V gene (reference sequence). The CDR3 consists of 15 residues. Trimming removed 5 bases from V and 4 bases from J, with 19 bases in between. The CDR3 spells CASRMEPGHLYEQYF. In DNA form, the CDR3 reads TGTGCCAGCAGAATGGAACCGGGACACCTTTACGAGCAGTACTTC.

This clone was picked up one time. V is TRBV19 and J is TRBJ2-2, with TRBD2 identical over 7 bases. With V trimmed by 6 bases and J by 1 base, 8 bases remained unmatched. CDR1 LNHDA and CDR2 SQIVND come from the germline V gene (reference sequence). The CDR3 covers 16 residues. In DNA, the CDR3 is TGTGCCAGTAGGGGGGGGACCGCCGTGAACACCGGGGAGCTGTTTTTT. Encoded protein: CASRGGTAVNTGELFF.

This chain connects TRBV7-3 to TRBJ1-2, with TRBD1 as a possible D gene (5 bases). Germline V gene sequence: CDR1 SGHTA, CDR2 FQGTGA. The CDR3 has 15 residues. Deletions cut 1 base from V and 6 bases from J, with 15 bases between. The CDR3 bases are TGTGCCAGCAGCTTAAGCGGGGGTCAACTCCATGGCTACACCTTC. Its protein is CASSLSGGQLHGYTF.

The V and J genes are TRBV19 and TRBJ1-2, with D perhaps matching TRBD1 (6 bases). Germline V gene data show CDR1 as LNHDA and CDR2 as SQIVND (reference sequence). This CDR3 has 15 residues. Trimming pared 0 bases from V and 4 bases from J, leaving 12 bases between. The CDR3 is CASSIDPGAGYGYTF. CDR3 nucleotide sequence: TGTGCCAGTAGTATAGATCCAGGGGCGGGCTATGGCTACACCTTC.

The chain couples TRBV27 to TRBJ2-1; D possibly corresponds to TRBD1 (6 bases). V gave up 5 bases and J gave up 6 bases, with 11 bases separating them. Germline V gives CDR1 MNHEY, CDR2 SMNVEV (reference sequence). CDR3 length: 13 residues. This chain's CDR3 is CASSRRQANEQFF. CDR3 coding DNA: TGTGCCAGCAGTAGACGACAGGCCAATGAGCAGTTCTTC.

The chain carries TRBV9 and TRBJ2-3; D is perhaps TRBD2 (6 bases). This CDR3 comprises 14 residues. Trimming took 3 bases from V and 2 from J, leaving 10 bases between them. From germline, CDR1 is SGDLS and CDR2 YYNGEE. CDR3: CASSGSGFTDTQYF. CDR3 nucleotide sequence: TGTGCCAGCAGCGGTAGCGGCTTCACAGATACGCAGTATTTT.

This chain links TRBV10-3 with TRBJ1-2; 8 nucleotides agree with TRBD1. Germline loops: CDR1 ENHRY, CDR2 SYGVKD. The CDR3 is 18 residues long. V dropped 4 bases and J dropped 0; count of bases not matched to a gene: 13. The CDR3 DNA reads TGTGCCATCAGTGGCGCGGGACTCGGACAGGGTACTAACTATGGCTACACCTTC. Encoded protein: CAISGAGLGQGTNYGYTF.

The chain combines TRBV19 with TRBJ2-2; TRBD2 agrees at 9 bases. V trimming: 6 bases; J trimming: 2 bases; junction bases outside the gene matches: 7. The CDR3 consists of 16 residues. CDR1 is LNHDA and CDR2 is SQIVND in the germline V gene (reference sequence). Written as DNA, the CDR3 is TGTGCCAGTAGCCGAGCTAGCGGGAAAAACACCGGGGAGCTGTTTTTT. Amino acids: CASSRASGKNTGELFF.

This chain joins TRBV28 and TRBJ2-5; 7 bases are a match to TRBD2. V shed 1 base and J 5 bases; nucleotides not matched to a gene: 16. Germline V gives CDR1 MDHEN, CDR2 SYDVKM. This CDR3 is built from 18 residues. The CDR3 DNA is TGTGCCAGCAGTTTATCGCGGTACGGGGGGAGTGTAGGGGAGACCCAGTACTTC. Translation gives CASSLSRYGGSVGETQYF.

The J gene is TRBJ2-1, the V gene TRBV19; 8 bases match TRBD2. CDR1 and CDR2 (germline): LNHDA, SQIVND (reference sequence). The CDR3 loop spans 14 amino acids. Losses at the gene ends were 3 bases for V and 6 bases for J; bases not matched to a gene: 4. This CDR3 is CASSIQRGINEQFF. For the CDR3, the DNA is TGTGCCAGTAGTATCCAGCGGGGGATCAATGAGCAGTTCTTC.

The rearrangement joins TRBV19 to TRBJ2-3; TRBD1 matches 9 bases. The junction had 11 bases not matched to a gene; V was cut back by 6 bases and J by 4 bases. The germline CDR1 and CDR2 sequences are LNHDA and SQIVND (reference sequence). The CDR3 sequence is 16 residues long. CDR3 sequence reads: CASSLDRGGRPDTQYF. The CDR3 DNA reads TGTGCCAGTAGCCTGGACAGGGGTGGTCGTCCAGATACGCAGTATTTT.

This chain connects TRBV5-4 to TRBJ2-3; 11 bases fit TRBD2. Germline assignment: CDR1 SGHNT and CDR2 YYREEE (reference sequence). The CDR3 is 19 amino acids. The V segment lost 2 bases and the J segment 3 bases; nucleotides outside the gene matches: 14. The CDR3 coding sequence is TGTGCCAGCAGCTTTTCCCCGGGGACTAGCGGCAGGGTGACAGATACGCAGTATTTT. It is translated as CASSFSPGTSGRVTDTQYF.

V is TRBV28 and J is TRBJ1-5, with D possibly TRBD1 on 5 matching bases. CDR3 length: 11 residues. The germline V gene has CDR1 MDHEN and CDR2 SYDVKM. Trimming shortened V by 9 bases and J by 7 bases, and 10 bases separated the two germline ends. CDR3 DNA sequence: TGTGCCAGTTCAGGGAACCAGCCCCAGCATTTT. Translation gives CASSGNQPQHF.

The V gene is TRBV7-9, the J gene TRBJ2-5; D is uncertain. The germline V and J ends were trimmed by 5 bases and 2 bases, with 12 bases remaining between them. The CDR3 covers 14 residues. Germline CDR1 is SEHNR and CDR2 is FQNEAQ (reference sequence). CDR3 loop: CASSPFAEQETQYF. In DNA form, the CDR3 reads TGTGCCAGCAGCCCATTTGCAGAACAAGAGACCCAGTACTTC.

The genes are TRBV25-1 and TRBJ2-7, with 9 bases lining up with TRBD2. The J segment lost 5 bases and the V segment lost 7 bases, leaving 12 bases of the junction unmatched. This CDR3 has 15 residues. Germline values: CDR1 MGHDK, CDR2 SYGVNS. This CDR3 is CASTPGREGHHEQYF. The CDR3 DNA reads TGTGCCAGCACCCCCGGGCGGGAGGGCCACCACGAGCAGTACTTC.

The sample holds a few counts of this clone. The chain has TRBV2 and TRBJ1-5, with D possibly matching TRBD1 (5 bases). The V gene's germline CDR1 is SNHLY and CDR2 FYNNEI. The CDR3 contains 15 residues. V gave up 3 bases and J gave up 0 bases, with 9 bases separating them. The CDR3 protein is CASSEAGYSNQPQHF. CDR3 coding DNA: TGTGCCAGCAGTGAGGCAGGGTATAGCAATCAGCCCCAGCATTTT. Together with reference TRBV2 and TRBJ1-5, the CDR3 gives the full variable domain: EPEVTQTPSHQVTQMGQEVILRCVPISNHLYFYWYRQILGQKVEFLVSFYNNEISEKSEIFDDQFSVERPDGSNFTLKIRSTKLEDSAMYFCASSEAGYSNQPQHFGDGTRLSIL.

The chain employs TRBV11-1 and TRBJ2-1; the D gene is possibly TRBD2 (5 bases). Trimming removed 5 bases at V and 4 bases at J, with 9 bases between. The germline V gene has CDR1 SGHAT and CDR2 FQDESV (reference sequence). This CDR3 comprises 13 residues. In DNA form, the CDR3 reads TGTGCCAGCAGCAGGGAGCGATACAATGAGCAGTTCTTC. Protein: CASSRERYNEQFF.

The V gene is TRBV6-5, the J gene TRBJ1-1; possible D gene TRBD1, 6 bases. The V and J ends lost 6 bases and 1 base respectively, with 6 bases between them. The germline gives CDR1 MNHEY, CDR2 SVGAGI. This CDR3 is built from 12 residues. The CDR3 spells CASRTGNTEAFF. CDR3 bases: TGTGCCAGCAGGACAGGGAACACTGAAGCTTTCTTT.